This T cell receptor beta chain is from a study of a mutant IDH1 vaccine in newly diagnosed glioma. With regard to this clone: The antigen remains unidentified.

The J segment lost 3 bases and the V segment lost 8 bases, leaving 13 bases of the junction unmatched. The CDR3 runs to 15 residues. Germline V gene sequence: CDR1 MGHDK, CDR2 SYGVNS. Measured with immunoSEQ multiplex PCR; TCRdb has only the in-frame clones, and not every one. Found here are tens of thousands of clones, 84% of them singletons; the top ten hold about an eighth. Time point: week 23, last vaccination. Alongside topical imiquimod, each dose of vaccine comprised 300 ug of mutant IDH1 20-mer peptide. The receptor comes from a man aged 18 to 30 with glioma. The V call is TRBV25-1, the J call TRBJ2-7; the match to TRBD1 covers 7 bases. The sequencing used PBMCs, collected from a glioma patient whose treatment included an IDH1 peptide vaccine. For the CDR3, the DNA is TGTGCCAGCTCCAAGGGGGACAGCCGGGACTACGAGCAGTACTTC. Protein sequence: CASSKGDSRDYEQYF.